What follows is one T cell receptor (beta chain) and its context. Its antigen is not known. The CDR3 extends over 16 amino acids. Germline V gene sequence: CDR1 LGHNA, CDR2 YSLEER. This specimen comes from a study of cytomegalovirus exposure and HLA in healthy donors. Broader study findings: Several V segments, TRBV6-2 and TRBV6-3 among them, could not be told apart and were dropped. Reports indicated that the classifier achieved high specificity and sensitivity in diagnosing cytomegalovirus status.

Amplification used 60 Vbeta primers and 13 Jbeta primers. Sequenced by immunoSEQ multiplex PCR; TCRdb stores in-frame clones only, minus some. The sample yields about 160,000 clones, about 65% seen once. The chain recombines TRBV4-3 with TRBJ2-5; 7 positions agree with TRBD2. The end of the DNA fits TRBJ2-7 better, so the J call may be wrong. The specimen was PBMCs. This clonotype originated in a woman younger than 45 in good health and CMV-seronegative. The CDR3 DNA is TGCGCCAGCAGCCAAAGTGGGAGGGCCTTACTGTACGAGCAGTACTTC. It specifies CASSQSGRALLYEQYF.